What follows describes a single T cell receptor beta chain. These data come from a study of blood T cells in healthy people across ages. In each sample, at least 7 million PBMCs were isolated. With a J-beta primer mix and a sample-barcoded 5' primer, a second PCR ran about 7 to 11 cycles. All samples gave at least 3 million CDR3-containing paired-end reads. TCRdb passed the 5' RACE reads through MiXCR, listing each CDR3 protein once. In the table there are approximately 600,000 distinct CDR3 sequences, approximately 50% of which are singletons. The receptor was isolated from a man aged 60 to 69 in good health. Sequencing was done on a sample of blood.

The CDR3 spells CSARRSGIANEQFF. CDR3 sequence (DNA): TGCAGTGCTAGACGTAGCGGTATAGCGAATGAGCAGTTCTTC. The rearrangement links TRBV20-1 to TRBJ2-1, with D tentatively TRBD2 (6 bases). Germline CDR1 reads DFQATT; CDR2 reads SNEGSKA (reference sequence). The CDR3 runs 14 residues. V shed 2 bases and J shed 7 bases, with 15 bases lying between them.